This T cell receptor beta chain is from a study of cytomegalovirus exposure and HLA in healthy donors. In its sample, this clone was seen once. Germline V gene data show CDR1 as SEHNR and CDR2 as FQNEAQ (reference sequence). This CDR3 region has 13 residues. The V gene lost 8 bases and the J gene lost 8 bases, with 16 bases spanning the gap. A multiplex PCR was run with 60 Vbeta primers and 13 Jbeta primers. Sequencing used immunoSEQ multiplex PCR; TCRdb keeps in-frame clones, though not all of them. In the table there are around 210,000 clones, roughly 85% of which are singletons. J is TRBJ2-1 and V is TRBV7-9, with D hard to call. Sequencing was done on a sample of PBMCs. The source of this sequence is a girl aged 2 to 10 in good health and CMV-seronegative. CDR3 in amino acids: CASFSGPADEQFF. The CDR3 nucleotides are TGTGCCAGCTTTTCCGGCCCCGCGGATGAGCAGTTCTTC.